This T cell receptor beta chain was found in a study of blood T cell repertoires in COVID-19. Study summary: COVID-19 samples from acute and convalescent phases originated in the United States, Italy and Spain. PBMCs, B-cell-depleted T cells, or T cells provided the cDNA or gDNA that made up the material.

In the source study's methods: Amplification of reference gene primers provided the estimated nucleated cell counts. Assay used: immunoSEQ multiplex PCR; TCRdb lists only in-frame clones, some missing. From that table come the V and J calls and clone size; the DNA was used to work out D and trimming. Among approximately 63,000 clones listed, approximately 79% were seen once. Sequenced input: peripheral blood. The receptor was derived from a woman aged 70-85 years with acute or convalescent COVID-19.

DNA for the CDR3: TGTGCCAGCAGTTTACCCCTCGCGGCAGGGGCTTACGAGCAGTACTTC. Residues: CASSLPLAAGAYEQYF. The V gene is TRBV28, the J gene TRBJ2-7, with D tentatively TRBD1 (6 bases). Trimming removed 2 bases from V and 4 bases from J, with 18 bases in between. Germline values: CDR1 MDHEN, CDR2 SYDVKM. The CDR3 has 16 amino acids. Full variable domain (outside the CDR3, taken from reference TRBV28 and TRBJ2-7): DVKVTQSSRYLVKRTGEKVFLECVQDMDHENMFWYRQDPGLGLRLIYFSYDVKMKEKGDIPEGYSVSREKKERFSLILESASTNQTSMYLCASSLPLAAGAYEQYFGPGTRLTVT.